This section outlines one TCR beta chain sequence together with its context. This clonotype was picked up one time. The clone's antigen remains unknown. This may be a read error, as it is one base from a much larger clone. The library was produced with 5' RACE. Sequencing was carried out with an Illumina HiSeq 2500. A second PCR of roughly 7 to 11 cycles was performed with a sample-barcoded 5' primer and a J-beta primer mix. A template-switch 5' adaptor carrying 12 random nucleotides introduced a unique molecular identifier onto each TCR beta cDNA molecule. At least 3 million CDR3-containing paired-end reads were obtained from each sample. First-strand cDNA synthesis was performed from all RNA using the Mint cDNA synthesis kit, with priming by a TRBC-specific oligonucleotide. Following uracil-DNA glycosylase treatment, a first 18-cycle PCR with universal primers M1SS and BC2_uni_R was performed on all cDNA. Regarding the original processing steps: For normalization, 1 million high-quality reads, each with a distinct molecular identifier, were randomly selected from each sample. Instead of being binned into consensus sequences, reads with shared molecular identifiers were discarded. MiTCR, with a Q25 quality threshold and the strictest error-elimination algorithm, was used for CDR3 identification, clonotype clustering and error correction. Lower-bound total TCR beta diversity was estimated with a nonparametric unseen species model using Euler transformation. TCRdb applied fastp at Q25 and MiXCR to the public reads, then kept only in-frame beta chains. One record per CDR3 amino acid sequence lists the most common genes and DNA. These V and J calls derive from TCRdb rather than the authors' analysis. For this sample the table gives more than 750,000 distinct CDR3 sequences, of which roughly 29% were detected only once. The ten largest clones capture 9.5% to 13% of the sample.

The sample comes from a study of blood T cells in healthy people across ages (dated by TCRdb to the mid-2010s). Concerning the study at large: In model experiments, template switching captured roughly one uniquely barcoded TCR beta cDNA molecule for every two T cells. The donors were divided into four age groups: young (average around 16 years), middle-aged (around 41), aged (approximately 62) and long-lived (nearly 85). To track age-related changes in TCR beta repertoire diversity, the study relied on deep sequencing normalized with unique cDNA molecular identifiers. The study analyzed two additional independent replicas of 1 million unique cDNA reads from the same blood draw for two donors, one aged 18 to 30 and one aged 80 or older. The paper's findings and limits, for the study overall: Because profiling used bulk unsorted PBMCs, naive and antigen-experienced compartments could not be compared conclusively. Observed TCR beta diversity per million T cells fell roughly linearly with age, and a significant reduction was already apparent by age around 40. Observed TCR beta diversity correlated strongly with the percentage of naive T cells measured by flow cytometry. Total diversity estimates from one million sequenced T cells were considered lower bounds and underestimates. Compared with the aged group, the long-lived group had more naive CD4+ T cells, fewer expanded clones and increased TCR diversity, suggesting age selection. The CMV infection status of donors was not known, potentially confounding age-related changes in expanded clonotypes.

Donors were 30 to 45 systemically healthy Caucasian individuals from Russia aged roughly 6 to 90 years. Ten milliliters of peripheral blood were drawn from each donor into EDTA-treated Vacutainer tubes. PBMCs were isolated by Ficoll-Paque density-gradient centrifugation, with at least 6 million obtained per sample. Total RNA was extracted from PBMCs with Trizol reagent, with at least 5 micrograms obtained per sample. For every donor, an aliquot of PBMCs went through flow cytometry to measure the percentages of naive CD45RAhigh/CD27high T cells. V and J are trimmed by 2 bases and 4 bases, and the gene matches miss 4 bases of the junction. Reading the germline V gene (reference sequence) gives CDR1 DFQATT and CDR2 SNEGSKA. There are 13 amino acids in the CDR3, from cysteine to phenylalanine inclusive. Only the CDR3 portion is preserved as DNA: 39 bases, with reading frame beginning at the first base.

These data also formed part of another study, on T cells of mothers and their children. Per the second study: Donors were nine systemically healthy Caucasian individuals: three mothers and their six children. cDNA synthesis used all of the extracted RNA, with 1.5 ug of RNA in each 15 ul reaction. In the second PCR, the M1S primer added sample barcodes and 2-4 random nucleotides. Each mother yielded over 8.5 million TCR beta CDR3 reads and each child 2.5 million to 3 million reads. TCR recombination output is similarly shaped by thymic selection in related and unrelated pairs, with a minor effect exerted by inherited differences. Normalized repertoire overlap was always slightly but never significantly higher in related than unrelated mother-child pairs. With a sensitivity of approximately 92 clones per million clonotypes, no persistent microchimeric T cell clones were detected. Deep NGS was used in the study to compare the TCR beta repertoires of mothers and children and to look for features that separate related mother-child pairs from unrelated individuals. The mean age was about 38 +/- 4 years for the mothers and about 12 +/- 4 years for the children. Libraries were sequenced on Illumina HiSeq 2000 with 100+100 nt paired-end reads after adapter ligation with NEBNext reagents. Mother and child libraries were prepared a month apart and sequenced in separate runs to prevent cross-contamination. For each donor, somewhere between 500,000 and 2,000,000 distinct TCR beta clonotypes were identified. Naive TCR beta clonotypes were estimated from low-frequency clonotypes matched to each donor's FACS-determined naive share, without sorting.

The source material was blood. In this chain, TRBV20-1 is recombined with TRBJ1-1, and TRBD1 matches 7 of the central bases. The sequence came from a woman aged 40 to 49 in good health. The DNA sequence is given as TGCAGTGCTAGAAGACAGGGAAGCACTGAAGCTTTCTTT. Protein translation: CSARRQGSTEAFF.